Below are 30 T cell receptor beta chains sequenced from a single sample in a study of CD8+ T cells in alopecia areata. Treatment denoted: oral pan-JAK inhibitor, 5-10 mg twice daily. cDNA prepared by RNA extraction and subsequent reverse transcription served as the template for sequencing. TCRdb keeps only in-frame clones here, not all; method: immunoSEQ multiplex PCR. This table holds about 180,000 clones, about 48% found once. The sample consisted of CD8+ T cells sorted from blood, taken at week 24, from a patient treated with tofacitinib. These receptors were obtained from a human donor with alopecia areata.

In this sample, this clone turned up a few times. The chain recombines TRBV13 with TRBJ2-7; 7 positions agree with TRBD1. The ends lost 8 bases at V and 2 bases at J; junction bases unmatched: 9. Germline V gene lookup returns CDR1 PRHDT and CDR2 FYEKMQ (reference sequence). The CDR3 covers 14 residues. The CDR3 coding sequence is TGTGCCAGCGCCCCCTCAGGGGGTGCCTACGAGCAGTACTTC. Its protein product is CASAPSGGAYEQYF.

This clone has just a few counts. This chain uses TRBV5-1 with TRBJ2-3; D is perhaps TRBD1 or TRBD2 (5 bases each). Germline CDR1 and CDR2: SGHRS and YFSETQ. V was pared by 1 base and J by 1 base, with 10 bases between. The CDR3 contains 15 residues. CDR3 in DNA: TGCGCCAGCAGCTTGTCCTGGGACGGCACAGATACGCAGTATTTT. This sequence encodes CASSLSWDGTDTQYF.

This clone was seen a few times. This chain joins TRBV4-3 and TRBJ2-3; D is tentatively TRBD1 or TRBD2 (6 bases each). In germline, CDR1 is LGHNA, CDR2 YSLEER. With 0 bases removed from V and 1 base from J, the gap between germline ends came to 11 bases. The CDR3 sequence is 16 residues long. The CDR3 DNA follows: TGCGCCAGCAGCCAAGAGGGGGCTAGCGGCACAGATACGCAGTATTTT. Translating it yields CASSQEGASGTDTQYF.

This clone was seen a few times. The chain uses TRBV7-9 and TRBJ1-1; 7 positions agree with TRBD1. The germline V gene has CDR1 SEHNR and CDR2 FQNEAQ (reference sequence). After removal of 6 bases from V and 8 bases from J, the junction contained 18 bases not matched to a gene. The CDR3 has 16 residues. CDR3: CASSGPSGTERPEAFF. In DNA form, the CDR3 reads TGTGCCAGCAGTGGTCCCTCCGGGACAGAAAGACCAGAAGCTTTCTTT.

This clone was observed a handful of times. The V and J genes are TRBV6-6 and TRBJ2-5; 9 bases align to TRBD1. Germline trimming cut 5 bases from V and 5 bases from J; bases unmatched to any gene: 12. Looked up from germline, CDR1 is MNHNY and CDR2 is SVGAGI (reference sequence). The CDR3 sequence is 16 residues long. CDR3 amino acids: CASSPRKGQGGETQYF. In DNA, the CDR3 is TGTGCCAGCAGTCCCCGGAAGGGACAGGGCGGGGAGACCCAGTACTTC.

The chain combines TRBV30 with TRBJ1-2, with 7 bases that match TRBD1. CDR1 is GTSNPN, CDR2 SVGIG, per germline (reference sequence). The CDR3 runs to 11 residues. Germline trimming cut 5 bases from V and 8 bases from J; bases unmatched to any gene: 5. The CDR3 region has the DNA TGTGCCTGGGACAGGGCGCGAGGCTACACCTTC. Encoded protein: CAWDRARGYTF.

The chain is built from TRBV29-1 and TRBJ2-7; TRBD2 might be the D (5 bases). The length of the CDR3 is 14 residues. Trimming removed 4 bases at V and 2 bases at J, with 15 bases between. Germline V gene sequence: CDR1 SQVTM, CDR2 ANQGSEA. CDR3 DNA: TGCAGCGTTGGTGCGGGCACTCTTACCTACGAGCAGTACTTC. It is translated as CSVGAGTLTYEQYF.

This clone has just a few counts. V gene TRBV4-1 combines with J gene TRBJ1-2, with D possibly matching TRBD1 (6 bases). CDR1 is MGHRA, CDR2 YSYEKL, per germline. The V gene lost 1 base and the J gene lost 8 bases, with 14 bases spanning the gap. The CDR3 has 14 residues. This CDR3 reads CASSQALGGRGYTF. The CDR3 nucleotides read TGCGCCAGCAGCCAAGCTTTGGGGGGCCGGGGCTACACCTTC.

V usage is TRBV4-3 and J usage is TRBJ2-3; 9 nucleotides match TRBD2. The CDR3 sequence is 16 residues long. After removal of 0 bases from V and 5 bases from J, the junction contained 6 bases not matched to a gene. The germline V gene has CDR1 LGHNA and CDR2 YSLEER. CDR3 sequence: CASSQDAGLALDTQYF. For the CDR3, the DNA is TGCGCCAGCAGCCAAGACGCTGGACTAGCGTTAGATACGCAGTATTTT.

This clone has a handful of counts. The V and J genes are TRBV29-1 and TRBJ1-2; no clear D. V was trimmed by 6 bases and J by 6 bases, leaving 20 bases between them. CDR1 is SQVTM and CDR2 is ANQGSEA in the germline V gene. The length of the CDR3 is 14 residues. The CDR3 sequence: CSVDAGSGKNGYTF. For the CDR3, the DNA is TGCAGCGTGGACGCAGGATCCGGGAAAAATGGCTACACCTTC. Together with reference TRBV29-1 and TRBJ1-2, the CDR3 gives the full variable domain: SAVISQKPSRDICQRGTSLTIQCQVDSQVTMMFWYRQQPGQSLTLIATANQGSEATYESGFVIDKFPISRPNLTFSTLTVSNMSPEDSSIYLCSVDAGSGKNGYTFGSGTRLTVV.

This clone was observed once. CDR3 DNA sequence: TGTGCCAGCAGCTTAGCGGGCAGGGATCAAGAGACCCAGTACTTC. Amino acid sequence: CASSLAGRDQETQYF. The chain is built from TRBV7-2 and TRBJ2-5; perhaps TRBD1 as D (5 bases). V lost 0 bases and J lost 2, with 10 bases in between. The CDR3 is 15 residues long. From germline, CDR1 is SGHTA and CDR2 FQGNSA.

This chain connects TRBV27 to TRBJ2-6; D call uncertain. The V end lost 5 bases, the J end lost 0 bases, and 2 bases lay between the germline ends. The CDR3 consists of 13 residues. Germline V gene data show CDR1 as MNHEY and CDR2 as SMNVEV (reference sequence). The CDR3 sequence: CASSPSGANVLTF. CDR3 DNA sequence: TGTGCCAGCAGTCCCTCTGGGGCCAACGTCCTGACTTTC.

J is TRBJ1-2 and V is TRBV27; D may be TRBD1 (5 bases). This CDR3 is 13 amino acids long. The germline CDR1 and CDR2 sequences are MNHEY and SMNVEV (reference sequence). The V gene lost 5 bases and the J gene lost 7 bases, with 14 bases spanning the gap. In DNA form, the CDR3 reads TGTGCCAGCAGTCAATCAGGGTCTCGTGGCTACACCTTC. The encoded protein is CASSQSGSRGYTF.

Worth noting for this clone: The sample contains more than one DNA sequence encoding this CDR3. J is TRBJ2-5 and V is TRBV25-1, with D unresolved. The V gene's germline CDR1 is MGHDK and CDR2 SYGVNS. The CDR3 totals 10 residues. The V and J ends lost 5 bases and 4 bases respectively, with 2 bases between them. This CDR3 is CASSSETQYF. CDR3 DNA sequence: TGTGCCAGCAGTTCAGAGACCCAGTACTTC.

This chain uses TRBV7-9 with TRBJ2-3; TRBD1 agrees at 10 bases. The V segment lost 4 bases and the J segment 5 bases; nucleotides outside the gene matches: 3. Germline V CDR1 and CDR2: SEHNR, FQNEAQ (reference sequence). The CDR3 covers 14 residues. The CDR3 bases are TGTGCCAGCAGCTATTGGGACAGGGGAGATACGCAGTATTTT. Translated, it gives CASSYWDRGDTQYF.

The chain employs TRBV13 and TRBJ1-1; D not certain. This CDR3 has 13 amino acids. V was pared by 1 base and J by 6 bases, with 9 bases between. Germline V lookup: CDR1 PRHDT, CDR2 FYEKMQ (reference sequence). The CDR3 DNA reads as TGTGCCAGCAGCTTAGATGGGGTAGCTGAAGCTTTCTTT. Translated: CASSLDGVAEAFF.

The V and J genes are TRBV5-6 and TRBJ1-2, with D hard to call. Germline V gene data show CDR1 as SGHDT and CDR2 as YYEEEE. The CDR3 contains 16 residues. V was cut by 0 bases and J by 8 bases, with 20 bases left in between. CDR3 bases: TGTGCCAGCAGCTTGGAATTGTCGAGGTACAACCGGGGCTACACCTTC. Translation: CASSLELSRYNRGYTF.

The DNA of the CDR3 is TGCGCCAGCAGCCAGGGTGCGGGAGCAGATACGCAGTATTTT. Residues: CASSQGAGADTQYF. This rearrangement joins TRBV4-3 to TRBJ2-3, with TRBD2 matching 7 bases. Germline CDR1 is LGHNA and CDR2 is YSLEER. The V gene end was trimmed by 3 bases and the J gene end by 4 bases; junction bases not matched to a gene: 4. The CDR3 runs to 14 residues.

This clone came up a few times. The rearrangement uses TRBV27 and TRBJ2-7, with no clear D. This CDR3 spans 16 amino acids. Germline assignment: CDR1 MNHEY and CDR2 SMNVEV (reference sequence). V lost 4 bases, J lost 2 bases, and 18 bases lay in between. CDR3: CASSYSVGSRTYEQYF. CDR3 coding DNA: TGTGCCAGCAGTTACTCTGTGGGGTCAAGGACCTACGAGCAGTACTTC.

The rearrangement links TRBV19 to TRBJ2-3; a possible D gene is TRBD1 (6 bases). CDR1 and CDR2 (germline): LNHDA, SQIVND (reference sequence). V was clipped by 5 bases and J by 2 bases, with 11 bases between them. The CDR3 consists of 14 residues. The CDR3, as DNA: TGTGCCAGTAGTGTCGGACAGATCACAGATACGCAGTATTTT. It translates to CASSVGQITDTQYF. Combining the CDR3 with reference TRBV19 and TRBJ2-3 gives the whole variable domain DGGITQSPKYLFRKEGQNVTLSCEQNLNHDAMYWYRQDPGQGLRLIYYSQIVNDFQKGDIAEGYSVSREKKESFPLTVTSAQKNPTAFYLCASSVGQITDTQYFGPGTRLTVL.

The V and J genes are TRBV6-5 and TRBJ1-1; the match to TRBD1 covers 7 bases. Per the germline V gene, CDR1 is MNHEY and CDR2 is SVGAGI. J gave up 1 base and V 8 bases, and 10 bases lay outside the gene matches. The CDR3 runs to 15 residues. The CDR3 DNA reads as TGTGCCAGCCGAATGCCCGGACAGGAGAACACTGAAGCTTTCTTT. It specifies CASRMPGQENTEAFF.

The J gene is TRBJ2-3, the V gene TRBV12-5, with 8 bases lining up with TRBD2. Trimming took 6 bases from V and 1 from J; bases not matched to a gene: 3. Germline V lookup: CDR1 LGHNT, CDR2 FRNRAP. This CDR3 is 14 amino acids long. CDR3 sequence: CASGRGDGTDTQYF. CDR3 nucleotide sequence: TGTGCTAGTGGGCGGGGGGATGGCACAGATACGCAGTATTTT. Drawing the rest from reference TRBV12-5 and TRBJ2-3, the complete variable domain is DARVTQTPRHKVTEMGQEVTMRCQPILGHNTVFWYRQTMMQGLELLAYFRNRAPLDDSGMPKDRFSAEMPDATLATLKIQPSEPRDSAVYFCASGRGDGTDTQYFGPGTRLTVL.

The rearrangement uses TRBV29-1 and TRBJ1-2; 7 nucleotides align to TRBD1. Germline loops: CDR1 SQVTM, CDR2 ANQGSEA. The CDR3 is made up of 11 amino acids. Trimming cost V 5 bases and J 6 bases; bases outside gene matches: 3. The CDR3 region is CSVKQGDGYTF. CDR3 DNA: TGCAGCGTTAAGCAGGGGGATGGCTACACCTTC.

The rearrangement uses TRBV29-1 and TRBJ1-2; D gene uncertain. Germline CDR1 SQVTM, CDR2 ANQGSEA. The germline V and J ends were trimmed by 6 bases and 8 bases, with 16 bases remaining between them. The CDR3 totals 12 residues. The CDR3 DNA reads as TGCAGCGTCCTTGACAAGTTAGGAGGCTACACCTTC. It encodes CSVLDKLGGYTF.

This sequence joins TRBV4-1 and TRBJ1-1; tentatively, D is TRBD1 (6 bases). The V gene lost 1 base and the J gene lost 0 bases, with 12 bases spanning the gap. This CDR3 has 16 amino acids. Per the germline V gene, CDR1 is MGHRA and CDR2 is YSYEKL. The CDR3 protein is CASSQGRGLMNTEAFF. The CDR3 nucleotides are TGCGCCAGCAGCCAAGGGCGGGGGCTGATGAACACTGAAGCTTTCTTT.

Note on this clone: Sequence at one end of the junction differs from germline and may be a read error. The chain employs TRBV19 and TRBJ2-1, with 8 positions matching TRBD2. CDR3 length: 15 residues. CDR1 and CDR2 from the germline V gene are LNHDA and SQIVND (reference sequence). As DNA, the CDR3 is TGTGCCAGTAGTATCAGCGGGGGCAACTACAATGAACAGTTCTTC. It specifies CASSISGGNYNEQFF. Combining the CDR3 with reference TRBV19 and TRBJ2-1 gives the whole variable domain DGGITQSPKYLFRKEGQNVTLSCEQNLNHDAMYWYRQDPGQGLRLIYYSQIVNDFQKGDIAEGYSVSREKKESFPLTVTSAQKNPTAFYLCASSISGGNYNEQFFGPGTRLTVL.

This clone was seen just once. V and J are TRBV6-6 and TRBJ1-2; 9 positions match TRBD1. The ends lost 0 bases at V and 5 bases at J; junction bases unmatched: 4. The CDR3 length is 15 residues. Germline-derived CDR1 and CDR2 are MNHNY and SVGAGI (reference sequence). The DNA for the CDR3 is TGTGCCAGCAGTTACTCACAGGGGGCGCAATATGGCTACACCTTC. It encodes CASSYSQGAQYGYTF.

The rearrangement links TRBV5-1 to TRBJ1-6, with D unclear. The CDR3 covers 17 residues. Per germline, CDR1 SGHRS and CDR2 YFSETQ. Trimming pared 0 bases from V and 0 bases from J, leaving 10 bases between. CDR3 coding DNA: TGCGCCAGCAGCTTGGAGCCCAAGAGCTCCTATAATTCACCCCTCCACTTT. Protein product: CASSLEPKSSYNSPLHF.

The V gene is TRBV27, the J gene TRBJ1-5; 11 bases fit TRBD1. Germline values: CDR1 MNHEY, CDR2 SMNVEV (reference sequence). J gave up 4 bases and V 6 bases, and 2 bases lay outside the gene matches. This CDR3 is 14 amino acids long. CDR3 DNA: TGTGCCAGCAGGGGACAGGGGGAGAATCAGCCCCAGCATTTT. The encoded protein is CASRGQGENQPQHF.

This chain connects TRBV2 to TRBJ1-1; D is unclear. The CDR3 runs 17 residues. The ends were cut back, 8 bases at V and 0 bases at J, with 22 bases in the middle. Germline V lookup: CDR1 SNHLY, CDR2 FYNNEI. CDR3 DNA: TGTGCCAGCGATGGGGATCCAGGATCGGGCGTGAACACTGAAGCTTTCTTT. Translation: CASDGDPGSGVNTEAFF.